What follows are 4 T cell receptor beta chains derived from one specimen sequenced in a study of T cell repertoires in cytomegalovirus infection. TCRdb reprocessed the reads with MiXCR, giving one entry per CDR3 protein. The table has 110,000 to 150,000 distinct CDR3 sequences, about 6.5% seen once; the top ten hold approximately 18%. Input material: PBMCs. Receptors originate from a human donor in good health (CMV status not recorded). Some clones in this sample may be carry-over from other donors' samples.

There are many counts of this clonotype. This chain connects TRBV11-3 to TRBJ2-7; tentative D call: TRBD2 (6 bases). From germline, CDR1 is SGHNT and CDR2 YENEEA. V gave up 5 bases and J gave up 4 bases, with 12 bases separating them. CDR3 length: 13 amino acids. The CDR3 reads CASSAGTLYEQYF. CDR3 DNA sequence: TGTGCCAGCAGCGCGGGGACCCTTTACGAGCAGTACTTC.

This clonotype has ten or more counts. V usage is TRBV2 and J usage is TRBJ1-2, with 9 bases matching TRBD1. CDR1 is SNHLY and CDR2 is FYNNEI in the germline V gene. With 4 bases clipped from V and 0 bases from J, the junction kept 3 bases outside the gene matches. This CDR3 is built from 15 residues. CDR3 in DNA: TGTGCCAGCAGTGCGGACAGGGGAGCTAACTATGGCTACACCTTC. Protein sequence: CASSADRGANYGYTF.

The gene calls are TRBV5-1 and TRBJ1-4; D unresolved. The CDR3 sequence is 16 residues long. V shed 4 bases and J shed 0 bases, with 13 bases lying between them. In germline, CDR1 is SGHRS, CDR2 YFSETQ. The DNA for the CDR3 is TGCGCCAGCAGCGCACGTGGGCAGGCAACTAATGAAAAACTGTTTTTT. Protein product: CASSARGQATNEKLFF.

The chain is built from TRBV28 and TRBJ2-7; 9 bases align to TRBD2. CDR3 length: 15 amino acids. Germline-derived CDR1 and CDR2 are MDHEN and SYDVKM. V trimming: 5 bases; J trimming: 4 bases; junction bases outside the gene matches: 9. CDR3 sequence: CASSPQAGGNYEQYF. The CDR3, as DNA: TGTGCCAGCAGTCCACAAGCGGGGGGAAATTACGAGCAGTACTTC.